A selection of T cell receptor beta chains follows, all from one sample in a study of blood T cell repertoires in COVID-19. The table came from immunoSEQ multiplex PCR; TCRdb's copy has only in-frame clones and leaves some out. Here the sample spans 540,000 or so clones, about 88% being singletons. The source material was peripheral blood. Receptor source: a woman aged 45 to 65 with COVID-19, enrolled during active disease. Each CDR3 is given with its conserved first and last residue. The D gene is left open where the match is weak. Size is omitted from some rows. Given values are once, few, many or a class for expanded clones.

J	V	size	D	DNA	CDR3
TRBJ2-7	TRBV7-2	-	-	TGTGCCAGCAGCTTACAGACAGACCTACGAGAGCAGTACTTC	CASSLQTDLREQYF
TRBJ1-2	TRBV5-6	-	-	TGTGCCAGCAGCTTGGGGGCAGGGGAAGGCTACACCTTC	CASSLGAGEGYTF
TRBJ1-1	TRBV7-2	-	-	TGTGCCAGCAGCTCCCAGGTGAACACTGAAGCTTTCTTT	CASSSQVNTEAFF
TRBJ2-7	TRBV6-1	-	TRBD1	TGTGCCAGCAGTGAAAGGCCGGGACAGAGCTACGAGCAGTACTTC	CASSERPGQSYEQYF
TRBJ2-1	TRBV20-1	-	-	TGCAGTGCATACTACGGTGAGCAGTTCTTC	CSAYYGEQFF
TRBJ1-1	TRBV14	-	TRBD1	TGTGCCAGCAGCCCCCGTGGACAGGGGAGCACTGAAGCTTTCTTT	CASSPRGQGSTEAFF
TRBJ2-3	TRBV9	-	-	TGTGCCAGCAGCGTAGAAGGGGCAGATACGCAGTATTTT	CASSVEGADTQYF
TRBJ1-2	TRBV5-1	-	-	TGCGCCAGCAGCCCCTTGGGAGGGCTGAAGAACTATGGCTACACCTTC	CASSPLGGLKNYGYTF
TRBJ2-3	TRBV3-1/TRBV3-2	once	-	TGTGCCAGCAGCCAAGGTTTTTCAGATGTCGATACGCAGTATTTT	CASSQGFSDVDTQYF
TRBJ1-4	TRBV12-3/TRBV12-4	once	TRBD1	TGTGCCAGCAGGACAGGGGCCGGGGCAAAACTGTTTTTT	CASRTGAGAKLFF
TRBJ2-4	TRBV6-6	-	-	TGTGCCAGCAGTCAACCCCCGATGACAGGTCTACAGGCGTACATTCAGTACTTC	CASSQPPMTGLQAYIQYF
TRBJ1-1	TRBV7-9	-	TRBD1	TGTGCCAGCAGCTTTGGGACAGACACTGAAGCTTTCTTT	CASSFGTDTEAFF
TRBJ2-1	TRBV11-2	-	-	TGTGCCAGCAGCCGATGGGACTCGTCTCTCGATGAGCAGTTCTTC	CASSRWDSSLDEQFF
TRBJ1-5	TRBV29-1	-	-	TGCAGCGTTGGGACACCCAATCAGCCCCAGCATTTT	CSVGTPNQPQHF
TRBJ1-2	TRBV19	-	TRBD1	TGTGCCAGTAGAGATTTCAGGGGGGATGGCTACACCTTC	CASRDFRGDGYTF
TRBJ2-3	TRBV27	-	TRBD2	TGTGCCAGCAGTCCTTTAGCGGGGGCCCCCACAGATACGCAGTATTTT	CASSPLAGAPTDTQYF
TRBJ2-1	TRBV7-2	-	TRBD2	TGTGCCAGCAGCCCCACCGGGACTAGCGGGGGGGAGCAGTTCTTC	CASSPTGTSGGEQFF
TRBJ1-1	TRBV10-3	-	-	TGTGCCATCAGTGAGTTTTTGACAGTTGAAGCTTTCTTT	CAISEFLTVEAFF
TRBJ2-5	TRBV18	-	TRBD2	TGTGCCAGCTCACCAGCAGCGGGGGACTTAGGGGCCCAGTACTTC	CASSPAAGDLGAQYF
TRBJ1-1	TRBV20-1	-	-	TGCAGTGCTAGTGACCCCGACACTGAAGCTTTCTTT	CSASDPDTEAFF
TRBJ1-6	TRBV9	-	TRBD1	TGTGCCAGCAGCCCCAGACAGGGGATCGGTTCACCCCTCCACTTT	CASSPRQGIGSPLHF
TRBJ2-3	TRBV2	-	TRBD2	TGTGCCAGCAGGAAATTCAGCGGGGATCCCTCAGATACGCAGTATTTT	CASRKFSGDPSDTQYF
TRBJ2-3	TRBV5-8	-	TRBD1	TGTGCCAGTCAACCGGGACAGCGAAGCACAGATACGCAGTATTTT	CASQPGQRSTDTQYF
TRBJ1-1	TRBV10-1	-	TRBD1	TGCGCCAGCAGCCGGGACAGGGGGCGCGAGAATGAAGCTTTCTTT	CASSRDRGRENEAFF
TRBJ1-1	TRBV19	-	-	TGTGCCAGTAGTGAGGCAGGGGCGACGGCTGAAGCTTTCTTT	CASSEAGATAEAFF
TRBJ2-2	TRBV10-3	-	TRBD2	TGTGCCATCACGGCGGGGGGCCCGAACACCGGGGAGCTGTTTTTT	CAITAGGPNTGELFF
TRBJ1-6	TRBV5-1	-	TRBD1	TGCGCCAGCAGCCCTGGGACAGTTAGATATTCACCCCTCCACTTT	CASSPGTVRYSPLHF
TRBJ2-3	TRBV9	-	-	TGTGCCAGCAGCGTAGTAGGAGACACAGATACGCAGTATTTT	CASSVVGDTDTQYF
TRBJ2-1	TRBV14	once	-	TGTGCCAGCAGCCTCCGGGGGATTAACAATGAGCAGTTCTTC	CASSLRGINNEQFF
TRBJ2-7	TRBV27	-	TRBD2	TGTGCCAGCAGTTGGACTAGCTTGTCCTACGAGCAGTACTTC	CASSWTSLSYEQYF
TRBJ1-1	TRBV27	-	TRBD1	TGTGCCAGCAGTACCTACGGGACAGGGGCGGATAGGGCTGAAGCTTTCTTT	CASSTYGTGADRAEAFF
TRBJ2-3	TRBV2	-	-	TGTGCCAGCAGTGAAGCGACAGCCTCCACAGATACGCAGTATTTT	CASSEATASTDTQYF
TRBJ1-1	TRBV10-1	-	-	TGCGCCAGCAGTCGAAGAGGGAACACTGAAGCTTTCTTT	CASSRRGNTEAFF
TRBJ2-7	TRBV5-3	-	-	TGTGCCAGAAGTCTTCAGACTGATTCCTACGAGCAGTACTTC	CARSLQTDSYEQYF
TRBJ2-2	TRBV12-5	few	-	TGTGCTAGTGGTTTGGGGCAGAACACCGGGGAGCTGTTTTTT	CASGLGQNTGELFF
TRBJ1-1	TRBV12-3/TRBV12-4	-	-	TGTGCCAGCAGTTCTAGAGTGAACACTGAAGCTTTCTTT	CASSSRVNTEAFF
TRBJ1-2	TRBV28	-	-	TGTGCCAGCAGTTTAGGGACAACTAACTATGGCTACACCTTC	CASSLGTTNYGYTF
TRBJ1-2	TRBV19	-	-	TGTGCCAGCGTAGCGCGGGGTAACTATGGCTACACCTTC	CASVARGNYGYTF
TRBJ1-2	TRBV18	-	TRBD1	TGTGCCAGCTCAACCGGACAGGACCTCTATGGCTACACCTTC	CASSTGQDLYGYTF
TRBJ2-5	TRBV30	-	-	TGTGCCTGGAGCTTCGAAGAGACCCAGTACTTC	CAWSFEETQYF
TRBJ1-1	TRBV5-1	once	TRBD1	TGCGCCAGCAGCTTGGTGACAGGGTATGATGAAGCTTTCTTT	CASSLVTGYDEAFF
TRBJ1-5	TRBV15	-	-	TGTGCCACCAGCAGAGAGGCCAGAAATCAGCCCCAGCATTTT	CATSREARNQPQHF
TRBJ1-6	TRBV19	-	-	TGTGCCAGTAGTCCACAGACAGGCGGTTCACCCCTCCACTTT	CASSPQTGGSPLHF